Only one count was recorded for the clone carrying this T cell receptor (beta chain). This entry belongs to a study of blood T cell repertoires in COVID-19. Across the study: Some COVID-19 samples were acute and others convalescent; all came from the United States, Italy and Spain. Sample material is recorded as cDNA or gDNA derived from T cells, B-cell-depleted T cells, or PBMCs.

Original processing methods: For nucleated cells, counts were estimated from reference gene primer amplification. Sequencing used immunoSEQ multiplex PCR; TCRdb keeps in-frame clones, though not all of them. V, J and clone size reflect that table, while D and trimming were determined from the DNA. The sample consists of about 21,000 clones, about 90% of them appearing once. The CDR3 totals 15 residues. Germline V gene data show CDR1 as SGDLS and CDR2 as YYNGEE. Trimming stripped 0 bases from V and 0 bases from J, with 8 bases between. The TCR sequence derives from a human donor in a cohort sampled during active COVID-19. The rearrangement links TRBV9 to TRBJ2-3, with D hard to call. The source material was peripheral blood. The CDR3: CASSVGSVSTDTQYF. DNA of the CDR3: TGTGCCAGCAGCGTAGGTTCGGTGAGCACAGATACGCAGTATTTT.